This TCR beta chain stems from a study of T cell repertoires in cytomegalovirus infection. The overall study: CMV infection and matching HLA type were both indicated by public TCR beta signatures. Findings and caveats of the study: Adding up the frequency of public TCR beta families identified people who carried CMV plus the relevant HLA.

This clonotype was detected a few times. No antigen is known for it. MiXCR was run by TCRdb on the reads, yielding one entry per CDR3 protein. The sample contains some 110,000 distinct CDR3 sequences, 25% to 35% of which appear only once. V lost 0 bases to trimming and J lost 4 bases; unmatched junction nucleotides: 11. This CDR3 spans 17 amino acids. CDR1 MGHRA and CDR2 YSYEKL come from the germline V gene. This clonotype originated in a human donor in good health (CMV status not recorded). Some clones in this sample may be carry-over from other donors' samples. The chain uses TRBV4-1 and TRBJ1-2; 7 bases fit TRBD1. The input for sequencing was CD8+ T cells from cultured PBMCs, taken from culture after CMV antigen stimulation. This CDR3 is CASSQDSSAGGGYGYTF. CDR3 in DNA: TGCGCCAGCAGCCAAGATAGTAGCGCAGGGGGTGGCTATGGCTACACCTTC.